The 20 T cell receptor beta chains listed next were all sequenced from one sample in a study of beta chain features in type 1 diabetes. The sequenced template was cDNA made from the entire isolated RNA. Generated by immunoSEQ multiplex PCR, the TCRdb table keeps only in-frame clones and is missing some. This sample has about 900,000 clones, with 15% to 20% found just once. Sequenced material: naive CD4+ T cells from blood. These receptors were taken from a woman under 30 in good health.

The CDR3 region is CASSVGAGEAYEQYF. The CDR3 DNA reads TGTGCCAGCAGCGTAGGGGCCGGGGAGGCCTACGAGCAGTACTTC. This rearrangement joins TRBV9 to TRBJ2-7, with D maybe TRBD2 (6 bases). The germline V gene has CDR1 SGDLS and CDR2 YYNGEE. The CDR3 runs 15 residues. Trimming removed 0 bases at V and 2 bases at J, with 12 bases between.

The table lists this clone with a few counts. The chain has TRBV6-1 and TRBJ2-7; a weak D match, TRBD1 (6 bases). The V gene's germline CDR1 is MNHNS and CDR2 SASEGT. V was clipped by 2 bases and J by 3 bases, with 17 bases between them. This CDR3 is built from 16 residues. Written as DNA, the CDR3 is TGTGCCAGCAGTGAAAGAGGGTGGGACACCTACTACGAGCAGTACTTC. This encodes CASSERGWDTYYEQYF.

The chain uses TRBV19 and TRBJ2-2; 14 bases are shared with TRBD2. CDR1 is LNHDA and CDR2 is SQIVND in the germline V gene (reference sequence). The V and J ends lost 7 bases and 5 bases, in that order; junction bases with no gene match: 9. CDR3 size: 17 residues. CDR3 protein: CASKSGTSGSHTGELFF. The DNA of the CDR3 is TGTGCCAGTAAATCCGGGACTAGCGGGAGCCATACCGGGGAGCTGTTTTTT.

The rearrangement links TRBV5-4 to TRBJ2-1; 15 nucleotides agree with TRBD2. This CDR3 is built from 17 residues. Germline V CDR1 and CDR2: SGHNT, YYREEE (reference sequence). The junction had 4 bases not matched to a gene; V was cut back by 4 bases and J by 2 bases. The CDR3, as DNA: TGTGCCAGCAGCCCCGGACTAGCGGGAGGGGCCTACAATGAGCAGTTCTTC. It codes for CASSPGLAGGAYNEQFF.

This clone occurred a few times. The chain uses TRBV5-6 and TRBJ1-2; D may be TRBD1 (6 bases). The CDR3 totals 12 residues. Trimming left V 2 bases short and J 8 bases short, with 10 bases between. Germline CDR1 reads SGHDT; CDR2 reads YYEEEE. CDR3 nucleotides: TGTGCCAGCAGCTTTTCTCAGGGGGGCTACACCTTC. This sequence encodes CASSFSQGGYTF.

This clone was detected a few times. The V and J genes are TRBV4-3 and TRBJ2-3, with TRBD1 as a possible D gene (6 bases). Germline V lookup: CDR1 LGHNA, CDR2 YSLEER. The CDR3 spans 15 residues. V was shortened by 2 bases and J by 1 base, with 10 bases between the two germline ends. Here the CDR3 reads CASSQQGMGTDTQYF. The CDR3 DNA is TGCGCCAGCAGCCAACAGGGGATGGGCACAGATACGCAGTATTTT.

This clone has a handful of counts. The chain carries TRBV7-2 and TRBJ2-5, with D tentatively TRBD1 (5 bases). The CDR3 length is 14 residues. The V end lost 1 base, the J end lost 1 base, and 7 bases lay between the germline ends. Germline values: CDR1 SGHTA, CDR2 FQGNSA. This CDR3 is CASSLVQGQETQYF. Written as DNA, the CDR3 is TGTGCCAGCAGCTTAGTTCAGGGCCAAGAGACCCAGTACTTC.

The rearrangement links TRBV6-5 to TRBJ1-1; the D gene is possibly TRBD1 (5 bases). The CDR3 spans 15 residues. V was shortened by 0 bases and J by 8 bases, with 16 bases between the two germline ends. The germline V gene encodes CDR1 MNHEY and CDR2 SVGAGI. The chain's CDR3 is CASSYSINGAPEAFF. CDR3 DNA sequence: TGTGCCAGCAGTTACTCGATAAACGGGGCACCAGAAGCTTTCTTT.

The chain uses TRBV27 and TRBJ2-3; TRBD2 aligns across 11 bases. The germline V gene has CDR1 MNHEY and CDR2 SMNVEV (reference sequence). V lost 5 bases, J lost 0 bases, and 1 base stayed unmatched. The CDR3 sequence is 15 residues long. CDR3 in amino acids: CASSRLAGSTDTQYF. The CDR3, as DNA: TGTGCCAGCAGTAGACTAGCGGGAAGCACAGATACGCAGTATTTT.

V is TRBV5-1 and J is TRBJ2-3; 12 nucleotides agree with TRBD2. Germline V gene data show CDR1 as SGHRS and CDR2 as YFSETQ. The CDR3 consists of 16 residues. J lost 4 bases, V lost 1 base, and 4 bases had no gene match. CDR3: CASSLSGLAGSDTQYF. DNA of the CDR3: TGCGCCAGCAGCTTGTCTGGACTAGCGGGATCAGATACGCAGTATTTT.

CDR3 sequence reads: CASSTSLGGNQPQHF. For the CDR3, the DNA is TGTGCCAGCAGTACCTCTTTGGGCGGCAATCAGCCCCAGCATTTT. The gene calls are TRBV2 and TRBJ1-5; no reliable D call. CDR3 size: 15 residues. Trimming stripped 5 bases from V and 2 bases from J, with 13 bases between. In germline, CDR1 is SNHLY, CDR2 FYNNEI.

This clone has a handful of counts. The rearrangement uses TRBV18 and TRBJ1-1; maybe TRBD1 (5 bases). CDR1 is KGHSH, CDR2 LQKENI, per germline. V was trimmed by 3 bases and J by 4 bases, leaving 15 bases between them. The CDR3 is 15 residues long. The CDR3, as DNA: TGTGCCAGCTCACCCCCCGGGAGGGGAGGCACTGAAGCTTTCTTT. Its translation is CASSPPGRGGTEAFF.

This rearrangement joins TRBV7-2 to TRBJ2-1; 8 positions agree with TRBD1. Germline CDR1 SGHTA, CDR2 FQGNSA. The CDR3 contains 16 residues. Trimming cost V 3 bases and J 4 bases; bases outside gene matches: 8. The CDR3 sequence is CASSFWDRRAYNEQFF. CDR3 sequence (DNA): TGTGCCAGCAGCTTTTGGGACAGGAGGGCTTACAATGAGCAGTTCTTC.

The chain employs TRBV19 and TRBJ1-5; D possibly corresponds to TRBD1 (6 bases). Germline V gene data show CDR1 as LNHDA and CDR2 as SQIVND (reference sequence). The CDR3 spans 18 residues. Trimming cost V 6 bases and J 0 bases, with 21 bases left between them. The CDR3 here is CASSRPATGYYSNQPQHF. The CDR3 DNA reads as TGTGCCAGTAGCCGACCTGCGACAGGCTATTATAGCAATCAGCCCCAGCATTTT. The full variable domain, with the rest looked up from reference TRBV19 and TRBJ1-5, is DGGITQSPKYLFRKEGQNVTLSCEQNLNHDAMYWYRQDPGQGLRLIYYSQIVNDFQKGDIAEGYSVSREKKESFPLTVTSAQKNPTAFYLCASSRPATGYYSNQPQHFGDGTRLSIL.

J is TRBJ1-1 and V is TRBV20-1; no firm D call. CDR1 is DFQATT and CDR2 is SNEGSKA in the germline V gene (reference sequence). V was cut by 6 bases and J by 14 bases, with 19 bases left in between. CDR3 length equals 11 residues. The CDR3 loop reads CSAQRRRSQFF. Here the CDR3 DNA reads TGCAGTGCCCAACGTCGGCGGTCGCAGTTCTTT.

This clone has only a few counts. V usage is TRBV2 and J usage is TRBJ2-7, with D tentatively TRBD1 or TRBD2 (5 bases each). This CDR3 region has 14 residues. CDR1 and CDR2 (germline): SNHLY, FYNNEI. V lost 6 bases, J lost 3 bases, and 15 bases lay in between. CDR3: CASSVPGRDYEQYF. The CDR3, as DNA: TGTGCCAGCAGCGTTCCGGGACGAGACTACGAGCAGTACTTC.

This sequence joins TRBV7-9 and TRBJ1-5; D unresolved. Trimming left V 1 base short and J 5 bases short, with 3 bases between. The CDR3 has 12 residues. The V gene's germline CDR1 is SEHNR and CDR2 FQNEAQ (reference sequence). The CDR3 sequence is CASSLDDQPQHF. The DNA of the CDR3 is TGTGCCAGCAGCTTAGATGATCAGCCCCAGCATTTT. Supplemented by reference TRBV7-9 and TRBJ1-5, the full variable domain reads DTGVSQNPRHKITKRGQNVTFRCDPISEHNRLYWYRQTLGQGPEFLTYFQNEAQLEKSRLLSDRFSAERPKGSFSTLEIQRTEQGDSAMYLCASSLDDQPQHFGDGTRLSIL.

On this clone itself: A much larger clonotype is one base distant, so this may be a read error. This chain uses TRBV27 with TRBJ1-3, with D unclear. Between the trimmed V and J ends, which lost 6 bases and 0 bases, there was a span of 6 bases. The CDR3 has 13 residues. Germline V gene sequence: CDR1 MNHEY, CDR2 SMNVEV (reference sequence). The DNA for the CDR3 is TGTGCCAGCAGCCAGAGCTCTGGAAACACCATATATTTT. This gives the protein CASSQSSGNTIYF.

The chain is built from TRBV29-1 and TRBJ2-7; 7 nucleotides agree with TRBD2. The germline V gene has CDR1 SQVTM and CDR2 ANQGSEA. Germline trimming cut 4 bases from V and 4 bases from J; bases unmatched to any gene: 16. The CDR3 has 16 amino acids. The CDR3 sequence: CSVGVGGSLLGYEQYF. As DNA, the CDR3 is TGCAGCGTTGGAGTTGGCGGGAGTCTCTTGGGGTACGAGCAGTACTTC.

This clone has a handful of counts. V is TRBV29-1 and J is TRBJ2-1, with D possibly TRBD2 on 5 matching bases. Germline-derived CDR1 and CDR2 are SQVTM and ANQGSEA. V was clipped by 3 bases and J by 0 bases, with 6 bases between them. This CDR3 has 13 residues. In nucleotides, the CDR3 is TGCAGCGTTGATACTAGCTCCTACAATGAGCAGTTCTTC. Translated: CSVDTSSYNEQFF.